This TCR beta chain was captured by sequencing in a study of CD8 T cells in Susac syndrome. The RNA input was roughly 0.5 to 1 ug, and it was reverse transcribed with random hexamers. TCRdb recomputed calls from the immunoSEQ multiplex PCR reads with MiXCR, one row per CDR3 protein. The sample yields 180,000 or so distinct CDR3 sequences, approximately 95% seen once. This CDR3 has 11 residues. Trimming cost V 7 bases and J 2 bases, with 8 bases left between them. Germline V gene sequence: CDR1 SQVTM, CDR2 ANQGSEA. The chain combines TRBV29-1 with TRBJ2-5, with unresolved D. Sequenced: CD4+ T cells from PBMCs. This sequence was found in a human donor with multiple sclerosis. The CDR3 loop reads CSARVQETQYF. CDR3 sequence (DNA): TGCAGCGCCCGGGTGCAAGAGACCCAGTACTTC.